Each of the 27 T cell receptor beta chains below was sequenced from the same sample in a study of shared clonotypes between healthy human individuals. The repertoire was sequenced with immunoSEQ multiplex PCR; TCRdb's copy has only in-frame clones and lacks some. The sample lists some 490,000 clones; approximately 82% were seen once. The sequencing sample was made of PBMCs. The receptors derive from a woman between 40 and 55 years old in good health. Some clones in this sample may be carry-over from other donors' samples.

The V gene is TRBV6-1, the J gene TRBJ1-1, with D perhaps TRBD1 (5 bases). The CDR3 is made up of 14 amino acids. V gave up 7 bases and J gave up 0 bases, with 12 bases separating them. Germline loops: CDR1 MNHNS, CDR2 SASEGT. CDR3 in DNA: TGTGCCAGCAACCAGGACACTTTGAACACTGAAGCTTTCTTT. Translated: CASNQDTLNTEAFF.

The genes are TRBV5-4 and TRBJ2-3; 12 bases line up with TRBD2. The germline V gene has CDR1 SGHNT and CDR2 YYREEE (reference sequence). The trim removed 4 bases at V and 3 bases at J, leaving 3 bases unmatched. This CDR3 has 15 residues. CDR3 residues: CASSATSGRTDTQYF. The CDR3 DNA sequence: TGTGCCAGCAGCGCGACTAGCGGGAGAACAGATACGCAGTATTTT. Variable domain in full (rest from reference TRBV5-4 and TRBJ2-3): ETGVTQSPTHLIKTRGQQVTLRCSSQSGHNTVSWYQQALGQGPQFIFQYYREEENGRGNFPPRFSGLQFPNYSSELNVNALELDDSALYLCASSATSGRTDTQYFGPGTRLTVL.

The chain couples TRBV11-3 to TRBJ2-7; possible D gene TRBD2, 6 bases. CDR1 and CDR2 (germline): SGHNT, YENEEA. CDR3 length: 14 amino acids. Between the trimmed V and J ends, which lost 0 bases and 1 base, there was a span of 7 bases. CDR3 sequence: CASSLEGGSYEQYF. Written as DNA, the CDR3 is TGTGCCAGCAGCTTAGAGGGAGGATCCTACGAGCAGTACTTC.

The gene calls are TRBV4-3 and TRBJ2-6, with D perhaps matching TRBD1 (5 bases). Trimming stripped 2 bases from V and 0 bases from J, with 8 bases between. CDR1 is LGHNA and CDR2 is YSLEER in the germline V gene. CDR3 length: 16 amino acids. DNA of the CDR3: TGCGCCAGCAGCCAATCTGACAGCTCTGGGGCCAACGTCCTGACTTTC. Translation gives CASSQSDSSGANVLTF.

This clone was found once. The CDR3 is CASSHNPAGATDTQYF. CDR3 nucleotides: TGTGCCAGCAGCCACAACCCCGCGGGGGCAACAGATACGCAGTATTTT. The V call is TRBV7-2, the J call TRBJ2-3; D may be TRBD2 (7 bases). This CDR3 comprises 16 residues. The germline CDR1 and CDR2 sequences are SGHTA and FQGNSA. With 5 bases removed from V and 3 bases from J, the gap between germline ends came to 18 bases.

The chain has TRBV28 and TRBJ1-1; D not resolved. Trimming shortened V by 8 bases and J by 1 base, and 11 bases separated the two germline ends. CDR1 and CDR2 from the germline V gene are MDHEN and SYDVKM. The CDR3 is 13 amino acids. The CDR3 nucleotides are TGTGCCAGCCGCCTTTTTGCGAACACTGAAGCTTTCTTT. It yields the protein CASRLFANTEAFF.

This clone was picked up a small number of times. The chain combines TRBV28 with TRBJ1-1; D ambiguous. The germline gives CDR1 MDHEN, CDR2 SYDVKM. This CDR3 is 16 amino acids long. Trimming took 1 base from V and 0 from J, leaving 12 bases between them. CDR3 in amino acids: CASSLFSVRVNTEAFF. The DNA of the CDR3 is TGTGCCAGCAGTTTATTCAGTGTCCGAGTGAACACTGAAGCTTTCTTT.

The chain links TRBV5-4 to TRBJ2-2, with D unclear. CDR1 SGHNT and CDR2 YYREEE come from the germline V gene (reference sequence). Between the trimmed V and J ends, which lost 1 base and 1 base, there was a span of 5 bases. CDR3 length equals 14 residues. The CDR3 nucleotides read TGTGCCAGCAGCTTGACAGAGAACACCGGGGAGCTGTTTTTT. This codes for CASSLTENTGELFF.

This clone was recorded many times. The chain combines TRBV7-9 with TRBJ2-1; the match to TRBD1 covers 7 bases. Germline CDR1 reads SEHNR; CDR2 reads FQNEAQ (reference sequence). The CDR3 is 16 residues long. The V gene end was trimmed by 5 bases and the J gene end by 9 bases; junction bases not matched to a gene: 16. The CDR3 DNA is TGTGCCAGCAGCAAAGCCGGCACAGGGGCCGCACGTGAGCAGTTCTTC. As protein: CASSKAGTGAAREQFF.

The CDR3 region has the DNA TGCGCCAGCAGTGACCCCACCAGGGGGCTCACAGGGGGGACCGGGGAGCTGTTTTTT. Protein product: CASSDPTRGLTGGTGELFF. This chain uses TRBV10-2 with TRBJ2-2; 8 bases are a match to TRBD1. The germline V gene encodes CDR1 WSHSY and CDR2 SAAADI. The junction had 17 bases not matched to a gene; V was cut back by 3 bases and J by 5 bases. The CDR3 runs 19 residues.

The gene calls are TRBV5-1 and TRBJ2-5; 10 nucleotides align to TRBD2. J lost 4 bases, V lost 1 base, and 19 bases had no gene match. The germline V gene has CDR1 SGHRS and CDR2 YFSETQ. This CDR3 has 20 amino acids. The CDR3 DNA follows: TGCGCCAGCAGCTTGAGGCCCCGCCAAGCGGGAGGGCCCTTCGCAGAGACCCAGTACTTC. This encodes CASSLRPRQAGGPFAETQYF.

This clone has only a few counts. The chain has TRBV7-2 and TRBJ2-2; D is ambiguous. V was pared by 0 bases and J by 13 bases, with 9 bases between. Per the germline V gene, CDR1 is SGHTA and CDR2 is FQGNSA. This CDR3 has 12 residues. Written as DNA, the CDR3 is TGTGCCAGCAGCTTAGCACGGAATGTGCTGTTTTTT. Translated, it gives CASSLARNVLFF.

In its sample, this clone was seen a few times. The rearrangement joins TRBV10-3 to TRBJ1-2; D is perhaps TRBD1 (5 bases). Germline CDR1 ENHRY, CDR2 SYGVKD. The CDR3 is made up of 13 amino acids. The germline V and J ends were trimmed by 0 bases and 7 bases, with 9 bases remaining between them. The CDR3 is CAISESGASGYTF. CDR3 DNA sequence: TGTGCCATCAGTGAGTCTGGGGCCTCTGGCTACACCTTC.

V and J are TRBV5-6 and TRBJ1-2, with D perhaps TRBD1 (6 bases). Trimming cost V 0 bases and J 6 bases, with 12 bases left between them. CDR1 SGHDT and CDR2 YYEEEE come from the germline V gene. The length of the CDR3 is 14 residues. The CDR3 sequence is CASSLVRGDDGYTF. In nucleotides, the CDR3 is TGTGCCAGCAGCTTGGTCAGGGGAGACGATGGCTACACCTTC.

This chain connects TRBV11-3 to TRBJ1-5; D remains ambiguous. The CDR3 has 14 residues. V lost 0 bases and J 4 bases, leaving 7 bases between the germline ends. CDR1 and CDR2 (germline): SGHNT, YENEEA. The CDR3 DNA reads as TGTGCCAGCAGCTTAGAAGCTAAAAATCAGCCCCAGCATTTT. Amino acids: CASSLEAKNQPQHF.

This chain joins TRBV7-2 and TRBJ2-5, with a possible D match to TRBD1 (5 bases). In germline, CDR1 is SGHTA, CDR2 FQGNSA. The CDR3 extends over 14 amino acids. Trimming took 2 bases from V and 5 from J, leaving 12 bases between them. CDR3 sequence reads: CASSLRGSTETQYF. The CDR3 DNA follows: TGTGCCAGCAGCTTAAGGGGTAGCACGGAGACCCAGTACTTC.

The CDR3 loop is CASSEASAATNEKLFF. CDR3 coding DNA: TGTGCCAGCAGTGAAGCCTCAGCTGCAACTAATGAAAAACTGTTTTTT. This sequence joins TRBV6-1 and TRBJ1-4; D ambiguous. CDR1 MNHNS and CDR2 SASEGT come from the germline V gene. The CDR3 covers 16 residues. Trimming shortened V by 0 bases and J by 0 bases, and 8 bases separated the two germline ends.

This clone was observed many times. This sample also contains other DNA sequences that code for the same CDR3. The V and J genes are TRBV30 and TRBJ1-2; the D is unclear. Per germline, CDR1 GTSNPN and CDR2 SVGIG (reference sequence). Trimming pared 5 bases from V and 8 bases from J, leaving 12 bases between. CDR3 length: 11 amino acids. DNA of the CDR3: TGTGCCTGGGGACCCTCCCGGGGCTACACCTTC. It encodes CAWGPSRGYTF.

This rearrangement joins TRBV5-1 to TRBJ2-5, with D hard to call. Gene TRBJ2-7 matches the end of the DNA better, so the J call may be wrong. The CDR3 has 15 amino acids. Germline loops: CDR1 SGHRS, CDR2 YFSETQ. The CDR3, as DNA: TGCGCCAGCAGCTCCGCAGAACTAAGCTCCTACGAGCAGTACTTC. Translating it yields CASSSAELSSYEQYF.

This clone was counted once. One end of the junction varies from germline; a read error may be responsible. The V call is TRBV28, the J call TRBJ2-3; 10 nucleotides agree with TRBD2. This CDR3 contains 19 residues. Germline CDR1 reads MDHEN; CDR2 reads SYDVKM. CDR3 in DNA: TGTGCCAGCAGTTGCGTACTAGCGGGGTTACCCACCCCCACAGATACGCGGTATTTT. Translated: CASSCVLAGLPTPTDTRYF.

This chain links TRBV13 with TRBJ2-7, with 7 bases aligning to TRBD1. Germline CDR1 is PRHDT and CDR2 is FYEKMQ (reference sequence). This CDR3 is 13 amino acids long. V lost 6 bases, J lost 0 bases, and 2 bases stayed unmatched. The CDR3 region is CASRRQGSYEQYF. Here the CDR3 DNA reads TGTGCCAGCAGAAGACAGGGCTCCTACGAGCAGTACTTC.

CDR3 bases: TGTGCCAGCAGTGGACAGGCCTGGGATGGGCCCCAGCATTTT. This sequence encodes CASSGQAWDGPQHF. The chain couples TRBV25-1 to TRBJ1-5, with a weak D call TRBD1 (6 bases). Trimming left V 4 bases short and J 9 bases short, with 16 bases between. This CDR3 has 14 residues. CDR1 MGHDK and CDR2 SYGVNS come from the germline V gene.

In this sample, this clone turned up a few times. The chain uses TRBV5-4 and TRBJ2-7; 8 bases align to TRBD1. CDR1 and CDR2 (germline): SGHNT, YYREEE (reference sequence). This CDR3 region has 14 residues. Unmatched junction bases numbered 5, after V lost 2 bases and J lost 4 bases. The DNA of the CDR3 is TGTGCCAGCAGCTTCCCGACAGGGGATTACGAGCAGTACTTC. Encoded protein: CASSFPTGDYEQYF.

The chain has TRBV28 and TRBJ2-2, with TRBD1 as a possible D gene (5 bases). Germline CDR1 MDHEN, CDR2 SYDVKM. The CDR3 sequence is 16 residues long. V was shortened by 2 bases and J by 7 bases, with 17 bases between the two germline ends. CDR3 protein: CASSLRQHLRSGELFF. In DNA, the CDR3 is TGTGCCAGCAGTTTACGACAGCACCTCCGGAGCGGGGAGCTGTTTTTT.

This sequence joins TRBV5-4 and TRBJ2-5; TRBD1 is a possible D gene (5 bases). CDR3 size: 13 residues. Looked up from germline, CDR1 is SGHNT and CDR2 is YYREEE (reference sequence). With 9 bases removed from V and 5 bases from J, the gap between germline ends came to 17 bases. CDR3 loop: CATMPWQGETQYF. The CDR3 DNA reads as TGTGCCACCATGCCTTGGCAGGGTGAGACCCAGTACTTC.

The genes are TRBV2 and TRBJ1-3; 7 nucleotides line up with TRBD1. V shed 10 bases, J shed 4 bases, and the junction held 7 bases outside the gene matches. The CDR3 sequence is 13 residues long. Germline values: CDR1 SNHLY, CDR2 FYNNEI. The CDR3 DNA sequence: TGTGCCACTCAGGGGGAGCCCGGAAACACCATATATTTT. It translates to CATQGEPGNTIYF.

This clone was observed a single time. The V call is TRBV15, the J call TRBJ2-1; no definite D call. Trimming pared 0 bases from V and 5 bases from J, leaving 5 bases between. The CDR3 contains 13 residues. The germline V gene has CDR1 LNHNV and CDR2 YYDKDF (reference sequence). The CDR3 DNA is TGTGCCACCAGCAGAGACTGGAACAATGAGCAGTTCTTC. This codes for CATSRDWNNEQFF.